This T cell receptor (beta chain) is from a study of post-analysis software for immune sequencing data. Study summary: Disease trajectories encompassed relapsing-remitting, secondary progressive and progressive-relapsing multiple sclerosis.

cDNA libraries of TCR beta carried unique molecular identifiers. When 1 to 10 million T cells were used, they gave a few hundred thousand cDNA molecules. MiXCR, run by TCRdb on the PCR reads, gives a single entry per CDR3 protein. Among hundreds of thousands of distinct CDR3 sequences listed, roughly 45% were seen once. The CDR3 has 15 amino acids. V was clipped by 5 bases and J by 6 bases; unmatched bases: 9. Germline CDR1 is SEHNR and CDR2 is FQNEAQ (reference sequence). To note about this clonotype: What it binds is not known.

Points from the study as a whole: Controls showed significantly higher normalized Chao1 diversity than did multiple sclerosis patients. Among four or five TRBV segments more frequent in patients than controls were TRBV5-6, TRBV5-1 and TRBV20-1. Strong co-clustering by F measure was evident for samples that had been prepared in the same batch.

This chain uses TRBV7-9 with TRBJ1-4, with TRBD1 matching over 7 bases. The receptor was isolated from a girl between 10 and 17 years old with multiple sclerosis. Sequenced input: blood. The CDR3 loop is CASSPRGGGDEKLFF. CDR3 DNA sequence: TGTGCCAGCAGCCCTCGAGGGGGCGGGGATGAAAAACTGTTTTTT.